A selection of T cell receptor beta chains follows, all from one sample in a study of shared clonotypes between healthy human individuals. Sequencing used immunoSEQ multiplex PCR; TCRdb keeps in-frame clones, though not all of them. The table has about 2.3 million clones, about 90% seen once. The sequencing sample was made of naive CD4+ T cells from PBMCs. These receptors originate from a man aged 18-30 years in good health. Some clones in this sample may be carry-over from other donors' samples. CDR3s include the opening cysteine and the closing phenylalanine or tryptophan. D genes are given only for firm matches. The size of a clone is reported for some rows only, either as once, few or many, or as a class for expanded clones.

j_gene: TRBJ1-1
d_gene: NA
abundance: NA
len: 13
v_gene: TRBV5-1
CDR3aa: CASSLFGGSEAFF
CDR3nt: TGCGCCAGCAGCTTGTTCGGCGGCTCTGAAGCTTTCTTT

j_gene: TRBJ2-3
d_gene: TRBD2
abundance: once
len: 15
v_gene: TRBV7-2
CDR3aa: CASSSSGISTDTQYF
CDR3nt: TGTGCCAGCAGCTCTAGCGGGATTAGCACAGATACGCAGTATTTT

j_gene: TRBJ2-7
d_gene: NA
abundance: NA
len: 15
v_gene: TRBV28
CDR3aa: CASSLLGTGAYEQYF
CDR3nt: TGTGCCAGCAGTTTACTCGGGACGGGTGCCTACGAGCAGTACTTC

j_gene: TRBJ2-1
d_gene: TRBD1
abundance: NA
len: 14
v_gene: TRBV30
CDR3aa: CAWALGQGRVEQFF
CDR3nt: TGTGCCTGGGCCTTGGGACAGGGGCGTGTTGAGCAGTTCTTC

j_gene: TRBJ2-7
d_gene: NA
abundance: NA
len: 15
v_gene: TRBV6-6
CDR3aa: CASSQTGGARYEQYF
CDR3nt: TGTGCCAGCAGCCAAACAGGGGGGGCGCGGTACGAGCAGTACTTC

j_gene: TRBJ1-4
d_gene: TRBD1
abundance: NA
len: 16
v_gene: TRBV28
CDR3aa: CASSFSGNRGNEKLFF
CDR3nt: TGTGCCAGCAGTTTTAGTGGGAACAGGGGTAATGAAAAACTGTTTTTT

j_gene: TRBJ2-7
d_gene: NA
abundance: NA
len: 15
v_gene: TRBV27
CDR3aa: CASSLFFYEGNEQYF
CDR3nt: TGTGCCAGCAGTTTATTCTTTTATGAAGGGAACGAGCAGTACTTC

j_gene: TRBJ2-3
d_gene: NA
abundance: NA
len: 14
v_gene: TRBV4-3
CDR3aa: CASSHRVGTDTQYF
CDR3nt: TGCGCCAGCAGTCACAGGGTCGGCACAGATACGCAGTATTTT

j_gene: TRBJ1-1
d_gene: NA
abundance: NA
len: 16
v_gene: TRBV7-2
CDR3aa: CASSLGRTVVGTEAFF
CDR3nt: TGTGCCAGCAGCTTAGGGAGGACAGTGGTGGGCACTGAAGCTTTCTTT

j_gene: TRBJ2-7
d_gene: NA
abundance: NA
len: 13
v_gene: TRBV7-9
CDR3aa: CASSSEITHEQYF
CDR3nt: TGTGCCAGCAGCTCAGAAATCACCCACGAGCAGTACTTC

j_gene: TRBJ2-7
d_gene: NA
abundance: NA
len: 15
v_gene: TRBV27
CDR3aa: CASSFRDQAGYEQYF
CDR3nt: TGTGCCAGCAGTTTTCGGGATCAGGCGGGCTACGAGCAGTACTTC

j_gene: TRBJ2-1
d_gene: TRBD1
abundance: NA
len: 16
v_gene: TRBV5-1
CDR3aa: CASSTQGASSYNEQFF
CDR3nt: TGCGCCAGCAGCACACAGGGGGCTAGTTCCTACAATGAGCAGTTCTTC

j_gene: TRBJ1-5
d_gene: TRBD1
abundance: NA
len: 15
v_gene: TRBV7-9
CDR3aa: CASSSTGDGNQPQHF
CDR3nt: TGTGCCAGCAGCTCCACAGGGGATGGGAATCAGCCCCAGCATTTT

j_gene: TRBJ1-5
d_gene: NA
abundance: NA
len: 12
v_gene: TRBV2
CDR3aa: CASKSRNQPQHF
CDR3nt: TGTGCCAGCAAATCGCGCAATCAGCCCCAGCATTTT

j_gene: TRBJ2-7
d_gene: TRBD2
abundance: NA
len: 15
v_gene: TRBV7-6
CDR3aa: CASSKLAGGPYEQYF
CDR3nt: TGTGCCAGCAGCAAATTAGCGGGAGGGCCGTACGAGCAGTACTTC

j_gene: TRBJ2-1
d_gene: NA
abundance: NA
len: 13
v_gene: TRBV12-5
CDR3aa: CASQASSYNEQFF
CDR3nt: TGTGCTAGTCAGGCAAGCTCCTACAATGAGCAGTTCTTC

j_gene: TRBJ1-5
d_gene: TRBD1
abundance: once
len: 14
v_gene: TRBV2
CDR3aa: CASRERGLNQPQHF
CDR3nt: TGTGCCAGCAGGGAAAGGGGGCTAAATCAGCCCCAGCATTTT

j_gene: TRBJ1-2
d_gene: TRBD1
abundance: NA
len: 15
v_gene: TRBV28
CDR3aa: CASSLRGLNRWRYTF
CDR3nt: TGTGCCAGCAGTTTAAGGGGGCTTAACAGGTGGCGCTACACCTTC

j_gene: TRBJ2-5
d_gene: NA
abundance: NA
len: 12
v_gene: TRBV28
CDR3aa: CASRPSYGTQYF
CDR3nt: TGTGCCAGCAGGCCTAGCTATGGGACCCAGTACTTC

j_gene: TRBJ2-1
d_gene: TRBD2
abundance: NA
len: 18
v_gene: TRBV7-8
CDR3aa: CASSPSGRASLRGNEQFF
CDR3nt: TGTGCCAGCAGTCCTAGCGGGAGGGCCTCCTTGAGAGGCAATGAGCAGTTCTTC

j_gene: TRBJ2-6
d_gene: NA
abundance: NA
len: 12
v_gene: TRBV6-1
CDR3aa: CASDQARNVLTF
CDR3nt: TGTGCCAGCGACCAGGCACGGAACGTCCTGACTTTC

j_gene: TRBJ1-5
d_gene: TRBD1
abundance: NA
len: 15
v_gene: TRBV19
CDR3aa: CASRTTGAKNQPQHF
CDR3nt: TGTGCCAGTAGAACGACAGGGGCCAAAAATCAGCCCCAGCATTTT

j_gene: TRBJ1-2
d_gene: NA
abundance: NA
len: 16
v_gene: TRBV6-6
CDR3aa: CASVPGGARGYYGYTF
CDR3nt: TGTGCCAGCGTTCCCGGGGGGGCCCGCGGCTACTATGGCTACACCTTC

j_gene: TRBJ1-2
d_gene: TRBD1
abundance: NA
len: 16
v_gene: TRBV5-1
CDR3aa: CASSPGTGGFPYGYTF
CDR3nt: TGCGCCAGCAGCCCGGGGACAGGGGGCTTCCCCTATGGCTACACCTTC

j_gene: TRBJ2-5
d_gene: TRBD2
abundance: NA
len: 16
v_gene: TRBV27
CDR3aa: CASSELSGRAGETQYF
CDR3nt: TGTGCCAGCAGTGAGCTTAGCGGGAGGGCCGGAGAGACCCAGTACTTC

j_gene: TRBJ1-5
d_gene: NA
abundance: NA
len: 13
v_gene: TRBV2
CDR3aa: CASTTVGFQPQHF
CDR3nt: TGTGCCAGCACCACAGTGGGGTTCCAGCCCCAGCATTTT

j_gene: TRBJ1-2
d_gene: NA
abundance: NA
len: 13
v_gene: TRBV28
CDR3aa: CASRNPINYGYTF
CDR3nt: TGTGCCAGCAGAAATCCAATTAACTATGGCTACACCTTC

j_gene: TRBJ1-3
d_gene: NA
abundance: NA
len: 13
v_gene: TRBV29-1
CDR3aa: CSVERRFGNTIYF
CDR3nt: TGCAGCGTTGAACGCCGCTTTGGAAACACCATATATTTT

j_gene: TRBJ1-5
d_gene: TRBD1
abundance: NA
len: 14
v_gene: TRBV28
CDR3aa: CASSPGTGHQPQHF
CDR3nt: TGTGCCAGCAGTCCCGGGACAGGGCATCAGCCCCAGCATTTT

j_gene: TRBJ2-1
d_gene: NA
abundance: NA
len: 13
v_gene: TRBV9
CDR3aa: CASSVARYNEQFF
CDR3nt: TGTGCCAGCAGCGTAGCTAGGTACAATGAGCAGTTCTTC

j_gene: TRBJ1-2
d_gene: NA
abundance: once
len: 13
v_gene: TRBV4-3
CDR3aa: CASSRRGYYGYTF
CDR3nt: TGCGCCAGCAGCCGACGGGGTTACTATGGCTACACCTTC